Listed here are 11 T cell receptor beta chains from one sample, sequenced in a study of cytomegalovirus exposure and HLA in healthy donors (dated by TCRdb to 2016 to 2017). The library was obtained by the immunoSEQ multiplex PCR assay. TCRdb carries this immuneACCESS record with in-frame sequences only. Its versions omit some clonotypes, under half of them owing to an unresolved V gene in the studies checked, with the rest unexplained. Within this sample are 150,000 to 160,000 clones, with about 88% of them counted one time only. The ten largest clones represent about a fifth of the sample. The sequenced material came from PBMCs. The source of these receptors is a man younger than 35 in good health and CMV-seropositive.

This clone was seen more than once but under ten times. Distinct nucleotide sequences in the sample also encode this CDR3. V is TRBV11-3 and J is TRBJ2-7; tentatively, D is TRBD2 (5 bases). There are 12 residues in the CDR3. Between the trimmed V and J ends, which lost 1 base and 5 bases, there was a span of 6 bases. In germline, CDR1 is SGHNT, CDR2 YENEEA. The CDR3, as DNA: TGTGCCAGCAGCTTAGGAGGGAACGAGCAGTACTTC. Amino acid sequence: CASSLGGNEQYF.

CDR3: CSVGDHDRAQYEQYF. For the CDR3, the DNA is TGCAGCGTGGGGGATCATGACAGGGCCCAGTACGAGCAGTACTTC. V gene TRBV29-1 combines with J gene TRBJ2-7; 7 nucleotides match TRBD1. V lost 6 bases to trimming and J lost 4 bases; unmatched junction nucleotides: 15. The germline CDR1 and CDR2 sequences are SQVTM and ANQGSEA. This CDR3 is built from 15 residues.

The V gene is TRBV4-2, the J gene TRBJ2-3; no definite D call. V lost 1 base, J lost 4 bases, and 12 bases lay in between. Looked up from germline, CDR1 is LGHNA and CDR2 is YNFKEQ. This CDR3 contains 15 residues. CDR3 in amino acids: CASSQALSDPDTQYF. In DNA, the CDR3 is TGTGCCAGCAGCCAAGCTCTTTCAGATCCAGATACGCAGTATTTT.

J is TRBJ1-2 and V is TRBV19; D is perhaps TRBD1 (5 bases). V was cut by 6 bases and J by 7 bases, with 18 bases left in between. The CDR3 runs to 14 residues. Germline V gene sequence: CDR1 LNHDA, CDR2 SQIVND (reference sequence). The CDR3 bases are TGTGCCAGTAGCCCGGACACGAACCCAGGTGGCTACACCTTC. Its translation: CASSPDTNPGGYTF.

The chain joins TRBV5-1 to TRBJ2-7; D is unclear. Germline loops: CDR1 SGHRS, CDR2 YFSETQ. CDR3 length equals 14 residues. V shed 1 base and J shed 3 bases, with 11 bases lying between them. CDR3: CASSLRVQDYEQYF. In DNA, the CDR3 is TGCGCCAGCAGCTTGAGAGTCCAGGACTACGAGCAGTACTTC.

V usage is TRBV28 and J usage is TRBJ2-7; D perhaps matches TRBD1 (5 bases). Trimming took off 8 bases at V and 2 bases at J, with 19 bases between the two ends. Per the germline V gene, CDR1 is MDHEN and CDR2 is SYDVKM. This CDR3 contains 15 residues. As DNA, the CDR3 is TGTGCCAGCTGGGGCAGTCTCCCTGGGGCCTACGAGCAGTACTTC. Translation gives CASWGSLPGAYEQYF.

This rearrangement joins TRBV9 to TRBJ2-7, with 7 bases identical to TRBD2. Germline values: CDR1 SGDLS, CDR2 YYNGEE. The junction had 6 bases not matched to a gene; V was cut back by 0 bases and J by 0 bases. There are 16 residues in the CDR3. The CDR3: CASSVGGLAASYEQYF. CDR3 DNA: TGTGCCAGCAGCGTAGGAGGTCTAGCGGCCTCCTACGAGCAGTACTTC.

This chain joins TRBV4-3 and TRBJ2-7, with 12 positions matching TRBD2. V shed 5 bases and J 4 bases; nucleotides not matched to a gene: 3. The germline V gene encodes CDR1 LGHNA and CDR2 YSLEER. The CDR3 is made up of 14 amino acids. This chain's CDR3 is CASSSGTSGYEQYF. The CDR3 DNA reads TGCGCCAGCAGCTCCGGGACTAGCGGGTACGAGCAGTACTTC.

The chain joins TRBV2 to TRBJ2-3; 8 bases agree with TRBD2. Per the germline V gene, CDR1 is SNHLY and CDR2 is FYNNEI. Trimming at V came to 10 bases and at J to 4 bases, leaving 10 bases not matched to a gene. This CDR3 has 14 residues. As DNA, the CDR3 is TGTGCCATCGGGACTAGTTTTAGTTCAGATACGCAGTATTTT. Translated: CAIGTSFSSDTQYF.

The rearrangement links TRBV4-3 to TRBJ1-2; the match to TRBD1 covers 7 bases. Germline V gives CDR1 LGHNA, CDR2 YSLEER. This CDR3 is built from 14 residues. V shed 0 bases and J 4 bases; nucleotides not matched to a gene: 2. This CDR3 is CASSQEHRGYGYTF. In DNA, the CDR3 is TGCGCCAGCAGCCAAGAGCACAGGGGCTATGGCTACACCTTC.

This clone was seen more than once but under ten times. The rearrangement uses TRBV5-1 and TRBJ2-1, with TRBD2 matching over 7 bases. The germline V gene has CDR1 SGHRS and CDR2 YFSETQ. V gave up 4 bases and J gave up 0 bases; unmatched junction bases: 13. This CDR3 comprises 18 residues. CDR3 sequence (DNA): TGCGCCAGCAGCGGAGGGTTGGGAGGCGGGAGCTCCTACAATGAGCAGTTCTTC. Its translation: CASSGGLGGGSSYNEQFF.